Each of the 30 T cell receptor beta chains below was sequenced from the same sample in a study of blood T cell repertoires in COVID-19. The method was immunoSEQ multiplex PCR; TCRdb's version includes in-frame clones alone and lacks a portion of them. Of 200,000 to 300,000 clones listed, around 84% are singletons. Sequencing input: peripheral blood. These receptors were obtained from a man in his 60s with acute or convalescent COVID-19.

The chain links TRBV11-1 to TRBJ2-7, with 8 bases lining up with TRBD1. The CDR3 length is 15 residues. Trimming at V came to 5 bases and at J to 7 bases, leaving 13 bases not matched to a gene. CDR1 and CDR2 (germline): SGHAT, FQDESV (reference sequence). The CDR3 spells CASSPGTGQLREQYF. Written as DNA, the CDR3 is TGTGCCAGCAGCCCAGGGACAGGACAACTACGGGAGCAGTACTTC. The full variable domain, its missing parts supplied by reference TRBV11-1 and TRBJ2-7, is EAEVAQSPRYKITEKSQAVAFWCDPISGHATLYWYRQILGQGPELLVQFQDESVVDDSQLPKDRFSAERLKGVDSTLKIQPAELGDSAMYLCASSPGTGQLREQYFGPGTRLTVT.

The chain combines TRBV7-3 with TRBJ2-1; TRBD2 matches at 8 bases. This CDR3 has 16 amino acids. Germline assignment: CDR1 SGHTA and CDR2 FQGTGA. Trimming removed 3 bases from V and 0 bases from J; junction bases left unmatched: 4. The CDR3: CASSFSGASSYNEQFF. Here the CDR3 DNA reads TGTGCCAGCAGCTTTAGCGGGGCAAGCTCCTACAATGAGCAGTTCTTC. Together with reference TRBV7-3 and TRBJ2-1, the CDR3 gives the full variable domain: GAGVSQTPSNKVTEKGKYVELRCDPISGHTALYWYRQSLGQGPEFLIYFQGTGAADDSGLPNDRFFAVRPEGSVSTLKIQRTERGDSAVYLCASSFSGASSYNEQFFGPGTRLTVL.

This clone was counted between two and nine times. The chain carries TRBV5-1 and TRBJ1-1; TRBD1 matches 7 bases. Trimming at V came to 4 bases and at J to 1 base, leaving 4 bases not matched to a gene. Germline V gene lookup returns CDR1 SGHRS and CDR2 YFSETQ. The CDR3 contains 14 residues. The CDR3 DNA sequence: TGCGCCAGCAGCGGGAGACAGGGGAACACTGAAGCTTTCTTT. It yields the protein CASSGRQGNTEAFF. The whole variable domain, filled in from reference TRBV5-1 and TRBJ1-1, reads KAGVTQTPRYLIKTRGQQVTLSCSPISGHRSVSWYQQTPGQGLQFLFEYFSETQRNKGNFPGRFSGRQFSNSRSEMNVSTLELGDSALYLCASSGRQGNTEAFFGQGTRLTVV.

This clone was seen more than once but under ten times. The chain couples TRBV3-1 (or the pseudogene TRBV3-2) to TRBJ1-5, with D perhaps TRBD1 (5 bases). From germline, CDR1 is LGHDT and CDR2 YNNKEL (reference sequence). The V gene lost 3 bases and the J gene lost 5 bases, with 14 bases spanning the gap. The CDR3 covers 15 residues. CDR3 region: CASSQAGGVDQPQHF. The CDR3 DNA is TGTGCCAGCAGCCAGGCGGGAGGGGTGGATCAGCCCCAGCATTTT.

The chain employs TRBV28 and TRBJ1-5, with D possibly matching TRBD1 (6 bases). CDR3 length: 15 residues. Per the germline V gene, CDR1 is MDHEN and CDR2 is SYDVKM. Trimming cost V 6 bases and J 3 bases, with 15 bases left between them. The CDR3 coding sequence is TGTGCCAGCAGCATCGGACAGTTTATCAATCAGCCCCAGCATTTT. As protein: CASSIGQFINQPQHF.

In this sample, this clone turned up once. This CDR3 is CASSYRVDGSPLHF. The DNA of the CDR3 is TGTGCCAGCAGCTACAGGGTCGACGGATCACCCCTCCACTTT. The chain recombines TRBV9 with TRBJ1-6, with a weak D call TRBD1 (6 bases). Per the germline V gene, CDR1 is SGDLS and CDR2 is YYNGEE. The CDR3 is 14 residues long. The V and J ends lost 4 bases and 10 bases respectively, with 15 bases between them.

CDR3: CASSLALDEQYF. DNA for the CDR3: TGCGCCAGCAGCTTGGCCCTCGACGAGCAGTACTTC. The chain joins TRBV5-1 to TRBJ2-7; D unresolved. V was trimmed by 0 bases and J by 5 bases, leaving 6 bases between them. CDR1 is SGHRS, CDR2 YFSETQ, per germline. There are 12 residues in the CDR3. The full variable domain, completed using reference TRBV5-1 and TRBJ2-7, is KAGVTQTPRYLIKTRGQQVTLSCSPISGHRSVSWYQQTPGQGLQFLFEYFSETQRNKGNFPGRFSGRQFSNSRSEMNVSTLELGDSALYLCASSLALDEQYFGPGTRLTVT.

The chain employs TRBV6-2 or TRBV6-3 and TRBJ1-5, with TRBD1 matching over 8 bases. Germline loops: CDR1 MNHEY, CDR2 SVGEGT. V shed 4 bases, J shed 7 bases, and the junction held 21 bases outside the gene matches. The CDR3 spans 19 residues. CDR3 sequence: CASSSYQGARGNQGQPQHF. The DNA for the CDR3 is TGTGCCAGCAGTTCCTACCAGGGGGCTCGAGGCAATCAAGGCCAGCCCCAGCATTTT.

The chain employs TRBV19 and TRBJ1-1, with D possibly matching TRBD1 (5 bases). The CDR3 totals 13 residues. The V end lost 5 bases, the J end lost 5 bases, and 12 bases lay between the germline ends. Per the germline V gene, CDR1 is LNHDA and CDR2 is SQIVND (reference sequence). The CDR3 sequence: CASSVSGRTEAFF. CDR3 bases: TGTGCCAGTAGTGTTTCAGGGCGAACTGAAGCTTTCTTT.

The V gene is TRBV6-5, the J gene TRBJ2-5; D is perhaps TRBD1 (5 bases). The germline CDR1 and CDR2 sequences are MNHEY and SVGAGI. Trimming cost V 7 bases and J 5 bases, with 17 bases left between them. CDR3 length: 14 amino acids. The CDR3 sequence: CASNAAPGLETQYF. CDR3 sequence (DNA): TGTGCCAGCAACGCCGCTCCAGGGCTTGAGACCCAGTACTTC.

The chain uses TRBV28 and TRBJ1-1; D call uncertain. The CDR3 length is 17 residues. Trimming left V 1 base short and J 0 bases short, with 15 bases between. The germline V gene has CDR1 MDHEN and CDR2 SYDVKM. The CDR3 spells CASSLFPDGGMNTEAFF. The DNA for the CDR3 is TGTGCCAGCAGTTTATTCCCGGACGGAGGGATGAACACTGAAGCTTTCTTT.

This chain uses TRBV2 with TRBJ1-2; the D gene is possibly TRBD1 (6 bases). The CDR3 has 13 amino acids. CDR1 SNHLY and CDR2 FYNNEI come from the germline V gene. The V gene lost 3 bases and the J gene lost 5 bases, with 10 bases spanning the gap. The CDR3 loop is CASSDSGVYGYTF. CDR3 coding DNA: TGTGCCAGCAGTGACTCAGGGGTTTATGGCTACACCTTC.

The rearrangement joins TRBV6-5 to TRBJ1-2; a weak D match, TRBD1 (6 bases). The germline CDR1 and CDR2 sequences are MNHEY and SVGAGI. The CDR3 has 14 amino acids. V was shortened by 5 bases and J by 5 bases, with 15 bases between the two germline ends. The CDR3: CASSPTRGEYGYTF. The CDR3 DNA is TGTGCCAGCAGTCCTACCAGGGGCGAGTATGGCTACACCTTC.

The V gene is TRBV4-3, the J gene TRBJ2-1, with 8 bases that match TRBD2. The germline V gene encodes CDR1 LGHNA and CDR2 YSLEER. With 3 bases clipped from V and 8 bases from J, the junction kept 9 bases outside the gene matches. CDR3 size: 15 residues. CDR3 nucleotides: TGCGCCAGCAGCCATACCGGGACTAGGAGTTATGAGCAGTTCTTC. Its translation is CASSHTGTRSYEQFF.

The J gene is TRBJ2-5, the V gene TRBV4-1; D remains ambiguous. The CDR3 length is 13 residues. The germline CDR1 and CDR2 sequences are MGHRA and YSYEKL. The V end lost 2 bases, the J end lost 5 bases, and 9 bases lay between the germline ends. In DNA, the CDR3 is TGCGCCAGCAGCCAACCTCAGAAGGAGACCCAGTACTTC. This codes for CASSQPQKETQYF.

The V and J genes are TRBV7-3 and TRBJ2-3; D is unresolved. Germline V gene data show CDR1 as SGHTA and CDR2 as FQGTGA. Trimming pared 2 bases from V and 1 base from J, leaving 13 bases between. The CDR3 spans 16 residues. Written as DNA, the CDR3 is TGTGCCAGCAGCTTACTGCCGGGTTGGGGCACAGATACGCAGTATTTT. Translated: CASSLLPGWGTDTQYF.

The chain couples TRBV11-1 to TRBJ2-1, with TRBD1 matching 9 bases. The CDR3 is 16 amino acids. The V segment lost 7 bases and the J segment 1 base; nucleotides outside the gene matches: 8. Germline V CDR1 and CDR2: SGHAT, FQDESV (reference sequence). This CDR3 reads CASNSAGQGSYNEQFF. In nucleotides, the CDR3 is TGTGCCAGCAATTCAGCGGGACAGGGATCCTACAATGAGCAGTTCTTC.

This clone has just a few counts. The chain employs TRBV20-1 and TRBJ2-1; D is possibly TRBD2 (6 bases). CDR3 length: 14 amino acids. Germline V gives CDR1 DFQATT, CDR2 SNEGSKA (reference sequence). With 3 bases removed from V and 3 bases from J, the gap between germline ends came to 12 bases. The DNA of the CDR3 is TGCAGTGCTAGTACCGGGAGAGGCTACAATGAGCAGTTCTTC. It specifies CSASTGRGYNEQFF.

The chain joins TRBV5-6 to TRBJ2-5, with 9 positions matching TRBD1. V trimming: 4 bases; J trimming: 1 base; junction bases outside the gene matches: 8. The CDR3 runs to 16 residues. CDR1 SGHDT and CDR2 YYEEEE come from the germline V gene. The CDR3 loop reads CASSPGQGLLQETQYF. The CDR3, as DNA: TGTGCCAGCAGCCCTGGACAGGGGCTACTCCAAGAGACCCAGTACTTC.

The chain combines TRBV21-1 with TRBJ2-2; the DNA was not used to check the table's D call, TRBD1. TRBV21-1 is listed as a pseudogene. This CDR3 has 19 amino acids. The CDR3 DNA follows: TGTGCCAGCAGCAAACCAGGGGGACAGGGGGATTTGGACACCGGGGAGCTGTTTTTT. It yields the protein CASSKPGGQGDLDTGELFF.

The chain employs TRBV27 and TRBJ2-3; D ambiguous. The CDR3 contains 15 residues. Germline CDR1 is MNHEY and CDR2 is SMNVEV (reference sequence). V lost 2 bases and J lost 5, with 14 bases in between. CDR3 DNA sequence: TGTGCCAGCAGTTTACAGGCAGACCCCTTAGATACGCAGTATTTT. This encodes CASSLQADPLDTQYF.

This clone was detected only once. This chain joins TRBV27 and TRBJ1-1; 8 nucleotides match TRBD1. The CDR3 runs 14 residues. The V and J ends lost 5 bases and 5 bases, in that order; junction bases with no gene match: 7. CDR1 MNHEY and CDR2 SMNVEV come from the germline V gene (reference sequence). The CDR3 region has the DNA TGTGCCAGCAGTCTACGGGACAGGAGAACTGAAGCTTTCTTT. This sequence encodes CASSLRDRRTEAFF.

The rearrangement links TRBV2 to TRBJ1-5, with 8 bases lining up with TRBD1. J gave up 9 bases and V 7 bases, and 8 bases lay outside the gene matches. The CDR3 has 13 amino acids. Germline assignment: CDR1 SNHLY and CDR2 FYNNEI. The CDR3 nucleotides read TGTGCCAGCAACGACAGGGGCCTAGGGCCCCAGCATTTT. Protein sequence: CASNDRGLGPQHF.

The rearrangement joins TRBV5-4 to TRBJ2-5, with 7 bases matching TRBD1. Germline V gives CDR1 SGHNT, CDR2 YYREEE (reference sequence). The CDR3 is 15 residues long. J lost 4 bases, V lost 2 bases, and 8 bases had no gene match. CDR3 protein: CASSFGRQGRETQYF. The CDR3 DNA reads as TGTGCCAGCAGCTTTGGGAGACAGGGACGAGAGACCCAGTACTTC. Drawing the rest from reference TRBV5-4 and TRBJ2-5, the complete variable domain is ETGVTQSPTHLIKTRGQQVTLRCSSQSGHNTVSWYQQALGQGPQFIFQYYREEENGRGNFPPRFSGLQFPNYSSELNVNALELDDSALYLCASSFGRQGRETQYFGPGTRLLVL.

This clone was recorded a few times. The chain carries TRBV28 and TRBJ2-7; a possible D gene is TRBD1 (6 bases). This CDR3 has 13 amino acids. Germline-derived CDR1 and CDR2 are MDHEN and SYDVKM. The ends were cut back, 5 bases at V and 1 base at J, with 9 bases in the middle. The CDR3 here is CASSLTGSYEQYF. In DNA, the CDR3 is TGTGCCAGCAGTCTGACAGGTTCCTACGAGCAGTACTTC.

This chain joins TRBV11-2 and TRBJ2-1, with D unresolved. Germline lookup yields CDR1 SGHAT and CDR2 FQNNGV. The V and J ends lost 2 bases and 10 bases respectively, with 6 bases between them. The CDR3 contains 11 residues. The CDR3 DNA sequence: TGTGCCAGCAGCTTATCCAGAGAGCAGTTCTTC. This sequence encodes CASSLSREQFF.

The chain has TRBV3-1 (or the pseudogene TRBV3-2) and TRBJ2-5; TRBD2 aligns across 8 bases. The V and J ends lost 4 bases and 5 bases, in that order; junction bases with no gene match: 9. From germline, CDR1 is LGHDT and CDR2 YNNKEL (reference sequence). The CDR3 is 15 amino acids. CDR3 in amino acids: CASSLRLARTETQYF. The CDR3 nucleotides read TGTGCCAGCAGCCTCCGACTAGCGAGGACGGAGACCCAGTACTTC.

This clone was observed a few times. This chain connects TRBV20-1 to TRBJ1-3; the D gene is possibly TRBD1 (6 bases). The V end lost 3 bases, the J end lost 2 bases, and 11 bases lay between the germline ends. The CDR3 sequence is 14 residues long. Germline assignment: CDR1 DFQATT and CDR2 SNEGSKA (reference sequence). CDR3 sequence (DNA): TGCAGTGCTAGTAAGGGGGAAACTGGAAACACCATATATTTT. Translated, it gives CSASKGETGNTIYF.

V and J are TRBV7-6 and TRBJ2-7, with a weak D call TRBD2 (10 bases). V lost 6 bases, J lost 4 bases, and 19 bases lay in between. The germline V gene encodes CDR1 SGHVS and CDR2 FNYEAQ. The length of the CDR3 is 15 residues. For the CDR3, the DNA is TGTGCCAGCAGGCGAGCGGGAGGGACAGGGTACGAGCAGTACTTC. It translates to CASRRAGGTGYEQYF.

This chain links TRBV5-1 with TRBJ2-6; 10 bases align to TRBD1. Germline-derived CDR1 and CDR2 are SGHRS and YFSETQ. This CDR3 contains 16 residues. Losses at the gene ends were 4 bases for V and 1 base for J; bases not matched to a gene: 2. CDR3: CASSTGQGSGANVLTF. The CDR3 DNA sequence: TGCGCCAGCAGCACGGGACAGGGGTCTGGGGCCAACGTCCTGACTTTC.